What follows are 10 T cell receptor beta chains derived from one specimen sequenced in a study of T cell clonality in common variable immunodeficiency. Profiled with immunoSEQ multiplex PCR; TCRdb holds only in-frame clones, not every one. Recorded here are tens of thousands of clones, with no singletons, and the ten leading clones hold approximately 5.6%. General study results and limits: Reportedly, TCR beta sequences from common variable immunodeficiency showed fewer deletions and N-nucleotide insertions.

These receptors' antigens are unknown. The sequencing input was peripheral blood mononuclear cells. These receptors were collected from a human donor with common variable immunodeficiency.

The table lists this clone with a few counts. The CDR3 extends 3 residues past the end of the read, so its final part is completed from the germline J gene. This chain links TRBV19 with TRBJ2-1, with D perhaps matching TRBD2 (6 bases). This CDR3 is 13 amino acids long. Germline V gives CDR1 LNHDA, CDR2 SQIVND (reference sequence). V was pared by 5 bases and J by 8 bases, with 13 bases between. The chain's CDR3 is CASSLVWGDEQFF. The sequenced part of the CDR3 DNA is TGTGCCAGTAGTTTAGTCTGGGGGGATGAG. The entire variable domain, with the rest obtained from reference TRBV19 and TRBJ2-1, is as follows: DGGITQSPKYLFRKEGQNVTLSCEQNLNHDAMYWYRQDPGQGLRLIYYSQIVNDFQKGDIAEGYSVSREKKESFPLTVTSAQKNPTAFYLCASSLVWGDEQFFGPGTRLTVL.

This clone was counted ten times or more. From the germline J gene comes the end of the CDR3, since the read stops 3 residues before it. The chain links TRBV5-1 to TRBJ2-3, with 9 bases that match TRBD1. Trimming cost V 2 bases and J 3 bases; bases outside gene matches: 1. The CDR3 loop spans 14 amino acids. Looked up from germline, CDR1 is SGHRS and CDR2 is YFSETQ. Partial CDR3 DNA: TGCGCCAGCAGCTTCGGACAGGGGACAGATACG. Protein: CASSFGQGTDT. The full CDR3 protein is CASSFGQGTDTQYF.

This clone was seen more than once but under ten times. The read ends 3 residues early relative to the CDR3; the germline J gene fills the gap. The chain carries TRBV19 and TRBJ1-6, with TRBD1 identical over 10 bases. Germline V gene data show CDR1 as LNHDA and CDR2 as SQIVND (reference sequence). The J segment lost 5 bases and the V segment lost 7 bases, leaving 5 bases of the junction unmatched. CDR3 length equals 15 residues. The sequenced CDR3 bases are TGTGCCAGTACCGGGACAGGGGCCAATAATTCACCC. This encodes CASTGTGANNSP. In full, the CDR3 reads CASTGTGANNSPLHF.

The table lists this clone with many counts. The observed sequence ends 3 residues before the CDR3 terminus, with the missing tail filled in from the germline J gene. This rearrangement joins TRBV18 to TRBJ2-3; D not resolved. CDR3 size: 16 residues. Trimming took off 1 base at V and 0 bases at J, with 11 bases between the two ends. Germline assignment: CDR1 KGHSH and CDR2 LQKENI. CDR3 in amino acids: CASSPRFTASTDTQYF. Incomplete CDR3 DNA: TGTGCCAGCTCACCACGGTTTACTGCTAGCACAGATACG.

This clone occurred a few times. The CDR3 extends 3 residues past the end of the read, so its final part is completed from the germline J gene. The gene calls are TRBV7-3 and TRBJ2-2, with D perhaps matching TRBD1 (5 bases). The V gene lost 5 bases and the J gene lost 4 bases, with 8 bases spanning the gap. CDR1 is SGHTA, CDR2 FQGTGA, per germline. The CDR3 totals 13 residues. The CDR3 bases that were read are TGTGCCAGCAGCGTTACAGGCACCGGGGAG. Its protein product is CASSVTGTGE. The full-length CDR3 reads as CASSVTGTGELFF.

As for this clone: The read finishes 3 residues shy of the CDR3 end, and the germline J gene is used to complete it. The V and J genes are TRBV20-1 and TRBJ2-7; 9 nucleotides match TRBD1. From germline, CDR1 is DFQATT and CDR2 SNEGSKA (reference sequence). The CDR3 extends over 15 amino acids. The ends lost 4 bases at V and 2 bases at J; junction bases unmatched: 9. This chain's CDR3 is CSATKPGQGTYEQYF. Partial CDR3 DNA: TGCAGTGCTACGAAACCGGGACAGGGAACCTACGAG.

As for this clone: The observed sequence ends 3 residues before the CDR3 terminus, with the missing tail filled in from the germline J gene. The rearrangement uses TRBV19 and TRBJ1-1, with D tentatively TRBD1 (5 bases). Looked up from germline, CDR1 is LNHDA and CDR2 is SQIVND (reference sequence). The CDR3 has 13 residues. Trimming stripped 7 bases from V and 7 bases from J, with 16 bases between. The covered CDR3 bases are TGTGCCAGTACATCCGAGGGGCAAGGTGAA. Translation gives CASTSEGQGE. The entire CDR3 protein reads CASTSEGQGEAFF.

This clone was detected many times. The CDR3 end is not reached by the read, which stops 3 residues before it; the germline J gene fills it in. The chain recombines TRBV6-1 with TRBJ2-2; 7 nucleotides align to TRBD1. J lost 1 base, V lost 4 bases, and 3 bases had no gene match. In germline, CDR1 is MNHNS, CDR2 SASEGT. This CDR3 is built from 15 residues. CDR3 DNA, as far as it was read: TGTGCCAGCAGTGCCCGACAGGGGAACACCGGGGAG. It is translated as CASSARQGNTGE. The full-length CDR3 reads as CASSARQGNTGELFF.

The CDR3 spells CASSTTGLNTEAFF. The sequenced part of the CDR3 DNA is TGCGCCAGCAGTACGACAGGCCTTAACACTGAA. This chain connects TRBV5-1 to TRBJ1-1, with D tentatively TRBD1 (6 bases). From the germline J gene comes the end of the CDR3, since the read stops 3 residues before it. Trimming took 5 bases from V and 2 from J, leaving 13 bases between them. Germline V gives CDR1 SGHRS, CDR2 YFSETQ. This CDR3 comprises 14 residues.

Notes on this clone: The read is 3 residues too short to cover the CDR3 end, so that end is filled in from the germline J gene. The J gene is TRBJ2-5, the V gene TRBV5-1, with 11 positions matching TRBD2. The CDR3 sequence is 17 residues long. V shed 0 bases and J 1 base; nucleotides not matched to a gene: 5. Germline assignment: CDR1 SGHRS and CDR2 YFSETQ. This CDR3 is CASSLALAGGSQETQYF. Partial CDR3 DNA: TGCGCCAGCAGCTTGGCTCTAGCGGGGGGATCCCAAGAGACC.